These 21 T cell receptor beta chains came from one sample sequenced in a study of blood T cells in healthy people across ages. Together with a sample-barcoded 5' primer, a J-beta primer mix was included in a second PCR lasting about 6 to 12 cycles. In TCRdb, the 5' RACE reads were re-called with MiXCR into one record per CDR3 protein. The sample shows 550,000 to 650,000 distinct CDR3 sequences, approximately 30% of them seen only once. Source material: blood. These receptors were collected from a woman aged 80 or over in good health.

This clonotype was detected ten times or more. The CDR3: CASSQDQVRQPQHF. CDR3 nucleotides: TGTGCCAGCAGCCAAGATCAGGTACGACAGCCCCAGCATTTT. This chain links TRBV4-2 with TRBJ1-5; D not certain. Germline lookup yields CDR1 LGHNA and CDR2 YNFKEQ. The CDR3 spans 14 residues. Trimming removed 0 bases from V and 7 bases from J, with 10 bases in between.

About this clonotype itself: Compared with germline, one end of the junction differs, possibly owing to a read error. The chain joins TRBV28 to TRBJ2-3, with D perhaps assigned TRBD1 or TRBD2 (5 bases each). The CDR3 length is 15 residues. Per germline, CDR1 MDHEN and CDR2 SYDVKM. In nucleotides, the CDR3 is TGTGCCTGCAGGGAAGGACTCAGCTCCACAGATACGCAGTATTTT. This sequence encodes CACREGLSSTDTQYF. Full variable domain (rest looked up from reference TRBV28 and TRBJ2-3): DVKVTQSSRYLVKRTGEKVFLECVQDMDHENMFWYRQDPGLGLRLIYFSYDVKMKEKGDIPEGYSVSREKKERFSLILESASTNQTSMYLCACREGLSSTDTQYFGPGTRLTVL.

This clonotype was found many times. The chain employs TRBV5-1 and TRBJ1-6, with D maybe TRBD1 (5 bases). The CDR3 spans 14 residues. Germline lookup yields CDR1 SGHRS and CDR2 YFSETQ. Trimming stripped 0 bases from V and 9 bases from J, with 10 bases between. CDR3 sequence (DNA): TGCGCCAGCAGCTTGGGGGGCTCTGGTTCACCCCTCCACTTT. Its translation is CASSLGGSGSPLHF.

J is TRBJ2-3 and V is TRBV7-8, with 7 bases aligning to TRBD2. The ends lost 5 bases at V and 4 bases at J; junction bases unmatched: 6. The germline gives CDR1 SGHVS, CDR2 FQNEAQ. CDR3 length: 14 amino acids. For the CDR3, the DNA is TGTGCCAGCAGCCCAAGACGGGGGGCAGATACGCAGTATTTT. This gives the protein CASSPRRGADTQYF. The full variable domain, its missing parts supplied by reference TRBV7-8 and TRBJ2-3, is GAGVSQSPRYKVAKRGQDVALRCDPISGHVSLFWYQQALGQGPEFLTYFQNEAQLDKSGLPSDRFFAERPEGSVSTLKIQRTQQEDSAVYLCASSPRRGADTQYFGPGTRLTVL.

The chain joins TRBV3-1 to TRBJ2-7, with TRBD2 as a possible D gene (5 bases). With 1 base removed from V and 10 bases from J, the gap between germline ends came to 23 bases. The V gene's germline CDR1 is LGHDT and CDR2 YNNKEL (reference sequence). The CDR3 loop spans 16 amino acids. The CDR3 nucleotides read TGTGCCAGCAGCCAAGCTGGAGTACCCCTCACGGAGGCCCAGTACTTC. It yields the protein CASSQAGVPLTEAQYF.

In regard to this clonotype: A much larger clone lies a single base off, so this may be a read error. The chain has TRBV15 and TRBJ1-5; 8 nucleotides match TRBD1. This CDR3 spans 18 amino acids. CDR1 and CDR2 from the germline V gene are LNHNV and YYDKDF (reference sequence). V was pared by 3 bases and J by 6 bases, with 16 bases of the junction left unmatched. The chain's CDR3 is CATSRRTGRVIGSQPQHF. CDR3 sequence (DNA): TGTGCCACCAGCAGGAGGACAGGGAGAGTAATAGGCAGTCAGCCCCAGCATTTT.

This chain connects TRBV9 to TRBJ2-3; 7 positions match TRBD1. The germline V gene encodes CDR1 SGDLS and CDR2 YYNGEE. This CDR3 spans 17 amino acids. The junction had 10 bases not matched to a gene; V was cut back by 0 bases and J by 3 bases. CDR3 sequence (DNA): TGTGCCAGCAGCGTAGCTCGACAGGGTGTCTGGACAGATACGCAGTATTTT. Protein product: CASSVARQGVWTDTQYF. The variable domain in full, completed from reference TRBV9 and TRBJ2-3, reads DSGVTQTPKHLITATGQRVTLRCSPRSGDLSVYWYQQSLDQGLQFLIQYYNGEERAKGNILERFSAQQFPDLHSELNLSSLELGDSALYFCASSVARQGVWTDTQYFGPGTRLTVL.

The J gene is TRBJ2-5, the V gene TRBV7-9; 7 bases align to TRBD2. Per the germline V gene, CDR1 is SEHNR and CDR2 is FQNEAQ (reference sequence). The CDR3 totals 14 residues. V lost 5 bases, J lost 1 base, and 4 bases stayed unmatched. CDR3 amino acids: CASSPGTTQETQYF. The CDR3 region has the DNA TGTGCCAGCAGCCCAGGGACTACCCAAGAGACCCAGTACTTC.

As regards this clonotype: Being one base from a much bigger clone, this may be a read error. In nucleotides, the CDR3 is TGTGCCAGCTCCACATGGAGCGGCGGTACCTACAATGAGCAGTACTTC. It is translated as CASSTWSGGTYNEQYF. The chain is built from TRBV6-2 or TRBV6-3 and TRBJ2-5; D is perhaps TRBD2 (5 bases). The V and J ends lost 8 bases and 11 bases respectively, with 30 bases between them. Germline lookup yields CDR1 MNHEY and CDR2 SVGEGT. The CDR3 has 16 residues.

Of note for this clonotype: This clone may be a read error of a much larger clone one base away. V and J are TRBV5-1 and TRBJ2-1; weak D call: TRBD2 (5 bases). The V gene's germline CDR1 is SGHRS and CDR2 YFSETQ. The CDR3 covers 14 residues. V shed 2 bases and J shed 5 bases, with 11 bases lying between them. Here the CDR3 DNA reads TGCGCCAGCAGCTTCCGGGATCCCCACAATGAGCAGTTCTTC. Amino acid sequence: CASSFRDPHNEQFF.

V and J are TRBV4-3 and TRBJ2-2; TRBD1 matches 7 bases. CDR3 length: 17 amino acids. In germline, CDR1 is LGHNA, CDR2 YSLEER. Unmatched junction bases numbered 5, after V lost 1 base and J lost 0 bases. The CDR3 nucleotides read TGCGCCAGCAGCCAAGGGACAGGCTCTACGAACACCGGGGAGCTGTTTTTT. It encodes CASSQGTGSTNTGELFF.

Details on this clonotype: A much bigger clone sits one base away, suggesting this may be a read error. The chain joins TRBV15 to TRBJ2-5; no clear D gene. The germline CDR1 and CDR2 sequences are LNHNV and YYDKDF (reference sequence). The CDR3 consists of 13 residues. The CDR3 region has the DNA TGTGCCACCAGCAGAGGGAGATCCGAGACCCAGTGCTTC. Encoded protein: CATSRGRSETQCF. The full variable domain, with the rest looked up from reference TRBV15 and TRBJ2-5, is DAMVIQNPRYQVTQFGKPVTLSCSQTLNHNVMYWYQQKSSQAPKLLFHYYDKDFNNEADTPDNFQSRRPNTSFCFLDIRSPGLGDTAMYLCATSRGRSETQCFGPGTRLLVL.

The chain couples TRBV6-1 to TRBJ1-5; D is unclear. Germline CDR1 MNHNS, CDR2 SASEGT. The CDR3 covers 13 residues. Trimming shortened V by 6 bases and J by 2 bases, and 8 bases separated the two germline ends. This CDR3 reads CASRSLGNQPQHF. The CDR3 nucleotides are TGTGCCAGCAGGAGTTTGGGCAATCAGCCCCAGCATTTT.

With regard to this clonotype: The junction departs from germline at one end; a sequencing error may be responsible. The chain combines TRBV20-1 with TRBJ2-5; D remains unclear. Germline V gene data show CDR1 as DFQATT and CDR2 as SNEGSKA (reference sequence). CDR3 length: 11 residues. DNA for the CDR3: TGCAGTGCCGTTGCCCAAGAAACCCGGTACTTC. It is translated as CSAVAQETRYF.

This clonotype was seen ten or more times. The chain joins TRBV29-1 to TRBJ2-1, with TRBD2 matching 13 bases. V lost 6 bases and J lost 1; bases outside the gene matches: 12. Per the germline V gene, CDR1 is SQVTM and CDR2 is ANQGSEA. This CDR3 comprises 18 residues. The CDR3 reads CSVGRTSGGKNSYNEQFF. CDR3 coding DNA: TGCAGCGTGGGACGGACTAGCGGGGGCAAAAATTCCTACAATGAGCAGTTCTTC.

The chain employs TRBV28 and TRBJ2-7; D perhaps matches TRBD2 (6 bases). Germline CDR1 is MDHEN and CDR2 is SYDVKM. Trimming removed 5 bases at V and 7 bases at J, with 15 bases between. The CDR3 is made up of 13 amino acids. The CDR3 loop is CASSPGDLREQYF. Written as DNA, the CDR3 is TGTGCCAGCAGTCCCGGGGACTTGAGGGAGCAGTACTTC. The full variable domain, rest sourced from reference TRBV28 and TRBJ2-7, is DVKVTQSSRYLVKRTGEKVFLECVQDMDHENMFWYRQDPGLGLRLIYFSYDVKMKEKGDIPEGYSVSREKKERFSLILESASTNQTSMYLCASSPGDLREQYFGPGTRLTVT.

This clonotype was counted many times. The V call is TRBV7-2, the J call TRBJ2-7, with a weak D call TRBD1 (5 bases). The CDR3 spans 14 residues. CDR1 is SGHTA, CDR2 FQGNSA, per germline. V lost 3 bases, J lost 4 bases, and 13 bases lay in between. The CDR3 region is CASSFLVAGYEQYF. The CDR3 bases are TGTGCCAGCAGCTTTCTTGTAGCAGGGTACGAGCAGTACTTC.

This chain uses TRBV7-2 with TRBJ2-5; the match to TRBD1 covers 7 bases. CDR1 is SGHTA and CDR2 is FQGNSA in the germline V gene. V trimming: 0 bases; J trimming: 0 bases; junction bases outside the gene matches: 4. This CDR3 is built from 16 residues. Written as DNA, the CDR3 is TGTGCCAGCAGCTTAGCGAAACAGGGGTACCAAGAGACCCAGTACTTC. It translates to CASSLAKQGYQETQYF.

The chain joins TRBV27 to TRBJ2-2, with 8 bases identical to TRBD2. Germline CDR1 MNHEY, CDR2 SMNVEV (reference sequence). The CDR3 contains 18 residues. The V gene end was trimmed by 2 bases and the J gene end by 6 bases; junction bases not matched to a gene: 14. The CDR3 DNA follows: TGTGCCAGCAGTTTACACTTCCGGGCGGGGGGAAGGTCCGGGGAGCTGTTTTTT. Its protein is CASSLHFRAGGRSGELFF.

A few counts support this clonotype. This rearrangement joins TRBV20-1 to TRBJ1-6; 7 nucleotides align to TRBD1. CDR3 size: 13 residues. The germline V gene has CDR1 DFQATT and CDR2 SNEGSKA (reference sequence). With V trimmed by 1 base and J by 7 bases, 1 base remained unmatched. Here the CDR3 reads CSARVDRNSPLHF. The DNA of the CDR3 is TGCAGTGCTAGAGTGGACAGGAATTCACCCCTCCACTTT.

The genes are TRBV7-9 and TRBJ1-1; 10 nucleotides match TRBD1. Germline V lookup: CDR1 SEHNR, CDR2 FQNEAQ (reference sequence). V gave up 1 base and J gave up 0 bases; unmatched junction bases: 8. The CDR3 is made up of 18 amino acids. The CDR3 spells CASSLGDRGRGVNTEAFF. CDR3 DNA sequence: TGTGCCAGCAGCTTAGGGGACAGGGGCCGCGGGGTGAACACTGAAGCTTTCTTT.